A selection of T cell receptor beta chains follows, all from one sample in a study of response to subunit inactivated influenza vaccine. TCRdb reanalysed the RT-PCR reads using MiXCR and keeps one entry per CDR3 protein. The data contain about 520,000 distinct CDR3 sequences, approximately 6.9% of them singletons. The sequences come from PBMCs from blood, collected around 25 months after vaccination. The receptors shown here come from a man in his fifties or sixties who received an inactivated influenza vaccine. CDR3s include the opening cysteine and the closing phenylalanine or tryptophan.

V | CDR3
TRBV18 | CASSPASARGASYNEQFF
TRBV10-3 | CAISVPNTGELFF
TRBV29-1 | CSVEEEGTEYGYTF
TRBV15 | CATSRDGARSEKLFF
TRBV20-1 | CSARDWPGGNQPQHF
TRBV25-1 | CASRLAPGELFF
TRBV12-3/TRBV12-4 | CASSPRGRDLSYEQYF
TRBV6-5 | CETGAQETQYF
TRBV20-1 | CSASSTVNQPQHF
TRBV6-1 | CASSLRTGSYYGYTF
TRBV28 | CASSSGQGGSTNEKLFF
TRBV7-2 | CASSLAGRGTYNEQFF
TRBV30 | CAWSVGLAVYNEQFF
TRBV7-2 | CASSLAFAQWGYTF
TRBV23-1 | CASSQLGTSGRAENEQFF
TRBV5-1 | CASSLAADSSGNTIYF
TRBV18 | CASSSTAMQSSGNTIYF
TRBV7-2 | CASSLPDEYEQYF
TRBV14 | CASSIEGNTDTQYF
TRBV6-1 | CASSDDRGFGGYTF
TRBV28 | CASSLPGRGQETQYF
TRBV20-1 | CSATTGTRRNYEQYF
TRBV20-1 | CSARDASGSVHEQYF
TRBV7-2 | CASSFGPPTDTQYF
TRBV7-9 | CASSLVAYLRNNEQFF
TRBV6-1 | CASSLSLAHEQYF